Following are 21 T cell receptor beta chains from one sample sequenced in a study of STAT5B mutations in CD4+ large granular lymphocyte leukemia (dated by TCRdb to 2022 to 2024). Library preparation employed the immunoSEQ multiplex PCR assay. TCRdb carries this immuneACCESS record with in-frame sequences only. Its versions omit some clonotypes, under half of them owing to an unresolved V gene in the studies checked, with the rest unexplained. The sample data list around 30,000 clones, and just under 75% of these were observed just once. About 3.1% of the sample goes to the ten largest clones. Sequencing was carried out using CD4+ T cells from blood buffy coats. Source of these receptors: a human donor in good health.

For the CDR3, the DNA is TGTGCCAGCAGCTTCACCGAGACCCAGTACTTC. Protein sequence: CASSFTETQYF. This chain links TRBV5-6 with TRBJ2-5; D is undetermined. The CDR3 has 11 residues. Germline CDR1 SGHDT, CDR2 YYEEEE. With 2 bases removed from V and 5 bases from J, the gap between germline ends came to 4 bases.

The rearrangement joins TRBV27 to TRBJ2-2; D might be TRBD2 (5 bases). Germline CDR1 is MNHEY and CDR2 is SMNVEV (reference sequence). Trimming took off 2 bases at V and 6 bases at J, with 10 bases between the two ends. This CDR3 spans 14 amino acids. CDR3 DNA sequence: TGTGCCAGCAGTTTACAACTAGTGGCCGGGGAGCTGTTTTTT. Protein product: CASSLQLVAGELFF.

The V gene is TRBV5-1, the J gene TRBJ2-2, with 13 positions matching TRBD2. This CDR3 spans 17 amino acids. Germline CDR1 reads SGHRS; CDR2 reads YFSETQ. V shed 6 bases, J shed 1 base, and the junction held 6 bases outside the gene matches. The CDR3 DNA follows: TGCGCCAGCAATACGGGACTAGCGGGACAGAACACCGGGGAGCTGTTTTTT. Translating gives CASNTGLAGQNTGELFF.

This chain uses TRBV5-1 with TRBJ1-4; D remains unclear. Germline V gives CDR1 SGHRS, CDR2 YFSETQ. Trimming took 2 bases from V and 4 from J, leaving 9 bases between them. CDR3 size: 14 residues. The CDR3 nucleotides read TGCGCCAGCAGCTTACGGCAGAGTAATGAAAAACTGTTTTTT. Translating gives CASSLRQSNEKLFF. Filled out from reference TRBV5-1 and TRBJ1-4, the complete variable domain reads KAGVTQTPRYLIKTRGQQVTLSCSPISGHRSVSWYQQTPGQGLQFLFEYFSETQRNKGNFPGRFSGRQFSNSRSEMNVSTLELGDSALYLCASSLRQSNEKLFFGSGTQLSVL.

The chain has TRBV7-2 and TRBJ2-7, with 13 bases lining up with TRBD2. This CDR3 region has 16 residues. V shed 1 base, J shed 7 bases, and the junction held 7 bases outside the gene matches. CDR1 is SGHTA, CDR2 FQGNSA, per germline. In DNA, the CDR3 is TGTGCCAGCAGCTTAGATGGGACTAGCGGGACTTGGGAGCAGTACTTC. Amino acids: CASSLDGTSGTWEQYF.

The gene calls are TRBV27 and TRBJ2-4, with unresolved D. V lost 5 bases and J 7 bases, leaving 9 bases between the germline ends. The CDR3 has 12 residues. Germline CDR1 and CDR2: MNHEY and SMNVEV (reference sequence). The CDR3 region has the DNA TGTGCCAGCAGTCTTTTCGTGAACATTCAGTACTTC. Translation: CASSLFVNIQYF.

V gene TRBV30 combines with J gene TRBJ2-3; D not resolved. The CDR3 has 15 amino acids. Deletions cut 3 bases from V and 0 bases from J, with 13 bases between. Germline CDR1 and CDR2: GTSNPN and SVGIG (reference sequence). CDR3 amino acids: CAWRHGRTSTDTQYF. CDR3 coding DNA: TGTGCCTGGAGGCACGGAAGGACGAGCACAGATACGCAGTATTTT.

This clone was picked up a small number of times. The chain is built from TRBV7-2 and TRBJ1-5, with D unresolved. Trimming shortened V by 5 bases and J by 0 bases, and 11 bases separated the two germline ends. Germline V gives CDR1 SGHTA, CDR2 FQGNSA. The CDR3 totals 15 residues. The CDR3 nucleotides read TGTGCCAGCAGCCTCCAACAAGATAGCAATCAGCCCCAGCATTTT. Its translation: CASSLQQDSNQPQHF.

The chain is built from TRBV2 and TRBJ2-5; 7 nucleotides match TRBD2. V shed 8 bases, J shed 2 bases, and the junction held 2 bases outside the gene matches. Germline lookup yields CDR1 SNHLY and CDR2 FYNNEI. This CDR3 comprises 12 residues. CDR3 sequence (DNA): TGTGCCAGCGGAGCGGGGCAAGAGACCCAGTACTTC. Protein product: CASGAGQETQYF.

The rearrangement uses TRBV25-1 and TRBJ1-1; the match to TRBD1 covers 7 bases. Germline lookup yields CDR1 MGHDK and CDR2 SYGVNS. Trimming at V came to 8 bases and at J to 0 bases, leaving 3 bases not matched to a gene. The CDR3 contains 13 residues. The CDR3 sequence is CASAGTVNTEAFF. Written as DNA, the CDR3 is TGTGCCAGCGCAGGGACAGTGAACACTGAAGCTTTCTTT.

This clone was seen a handful of times. The rearrangement joins TRBV5-1 to TRBJ1-1; D call uncertain. Germline V lookup: CDR1 SGHRS, CDR2 YFSETQ. The CDR3 runs 13 residues. The V gene lost 7 bases and the J gene lost 5 bases, with 15 bases spanning the gap. CDR3 DNA sequence: TGCGCCAGCTTCGGGGAGGGTAGGACTGAAGCTTTCTTT. Amino acids: CASFGEGRTEAFF.

This chain joins TRBV5-1 and TRBJ2-5; 7 bases align to TRBD2. There are 14 residues in the CDR3. In germline, CDR1 is SGHRS, CDR2 YFSETQ. The V and J ends lost 1 base and 1 base, in that order; junction bases with no gene match: 1. In DNA form, the CDR3 reads TGCGCCAGCAGCTTGACTAGCGTCCAAGAGACCCAGTACTTC. It translates to CASSLTSVQETQYF.

The J gene is TRBJ1-5, the V gene TRBV30; D perhaps matches TRBD1 (5 bases). Trimming pared 0 bases from V and 4 bases from J, leaving 10 bases between. The CDR3 covers 14 residues. Germline V gene data show CDR1 as GTSNPN and CDR2 as SVGIG (reference sequence). The DNA for the CDR3 is TGTGCCTGGAGTGTAGTGGGGGGTAATCAGCCCCAGCATTTT. Translating it yields CAWSVVGGNQPQHF. Full variable domain (remainder filled in from reference TRBV30 and TRBJ1-5): SQTIHQWPATLVQPVGSPLSLECTVEGTSNPNLYWYRQAAGRGLQLLFYSVGIGQISSEVPQNLSASRPQDRQFILSSKKLLLSDSGFYLCAWSVVGGNQPQHFGDGTRLSIL.

The V gene is TRBV27, the J gene TRBJ1-5; 9 bases fit TRBD1. This CDR3 comprises 15 residues. The V gene end was trimmed by 5 bases and the J gene end by 5 bases; junction bases not matched to a gene: 7. The V gene's germline CDR1 is MNHEY and CDR2 SMNVEV (reference sequence). The CDR3 here is CASSAGTGRDQPQHF. The CDR3 DNA reads TGTGCCAGCAGTGCCGGGACAGGGAGGGATCAGCCCCAGCATTTT.

The V and J genes are TRBV30 and TRBJ1-3; D remains unclear. The CDR3 consists of 11 residues. The germline gives CDR1 GTSNPN, CDR2 SVGIG (reference sequence). V gave up 2 bases and J gave up 3 bases, with 2 bases separating them. CDR3 protein: CAWSYGNTIYF. The CDR3 nucleotides read TGTGCCTGGAGTTATGGAAACACCATATATTTT.

This clone appeared once. The chain has TRBV7-8 and TRBJ1-1; D gene ambiguous. CDR1 is SGHVS, CDR2 FQNEAQ, per germline. The CDR3 contains 13 residues. V lost 7 bases to trimming and J lost 0 bases, with 9 bases between them. This chain's CDR3 is CASTTGLNTEAFF. In DNA, the CDR3 is TGTGCCAGCACCACGGGTTTGAACACTGAAGCTTTCTTT.

This clone was observed a handful of times. The chain combines TRBV28 with TRBJ1-2; no firm D call. The CDR3 spans 13 residues. CDR1 and CDR2 from the germline V gene are MDHEN and SYDVKM. V lost 6 bases and J lost 0, with 8 bases in between. CDR3 loop: CASRQRANYGYTF. CDR3 DNA: TGTGCCAGCAGACAACGGGCTAACTATGGCTACACCTTC.

The CDR3 DNA is TGTGCCAGCACGCGCCAGAACTCCTACGAGCAGTACTTC. Translating it yields CASTRQNSYEQYF. The rearrangement joins TRBV2 to TRBJ2-7; D is undetermined. Trimming took off 7 bases at V and 0 bases at J, with 10 bases between the two ends. This CDR3 contains 13 residues. Per germline, CDR1 SNHLY and CDR2 FYNNEI.

The gene calls are TRBV29-1 and TRBJ1-5; D is unclear. V was pared by 5 bases and J by 4 bases, with 9 bases between. Germline lookup yields CDR1 SQVTM and CDR2 ANQGSEA. The CDR3 loop spans 12 amino acids. The CDR3 DNA follows: TGCAGCGTTCGTGGAGAGAATCAGCCCCAGCATTTT. Translation gives CSVRGENQPQHF.

The chain combines TRBV9 with TRBJ2-5; TRBD2 matches at 13 bases. V shed 5 bases and J 5 bases; nucleotides not matched to a gene: 6. In germline, CDR1 is SGDLS, CDR2 YYNGEE. The CDR3 runs to 15 residues. The chain's CDR3 is CASSDRTSGSETQYF. For the CDR3, the DNA is TGTGCCAGCAGTGACCGGACTAGCGGGAGTGAGACCCAGTACTTC.

This clone was found a few times. The chain couples TRBV4-2 to TRBJ2-7, with 7 bases fitting TRBD2. Trimming removed 0 bases from V and 2 bases from J; junction bases left unmatched: 4. The CDR3 covers 15 residues. Germline V lookup: CDR1 LGHNA, CDR2 YNFKEQ. CDR3 nucleotide sequence: TGTGCCAGCAGCCAAGATAATGCGGGAGCCTACGAGCAGTACTTC. Residues: CASSQDNAGAYEQYF.